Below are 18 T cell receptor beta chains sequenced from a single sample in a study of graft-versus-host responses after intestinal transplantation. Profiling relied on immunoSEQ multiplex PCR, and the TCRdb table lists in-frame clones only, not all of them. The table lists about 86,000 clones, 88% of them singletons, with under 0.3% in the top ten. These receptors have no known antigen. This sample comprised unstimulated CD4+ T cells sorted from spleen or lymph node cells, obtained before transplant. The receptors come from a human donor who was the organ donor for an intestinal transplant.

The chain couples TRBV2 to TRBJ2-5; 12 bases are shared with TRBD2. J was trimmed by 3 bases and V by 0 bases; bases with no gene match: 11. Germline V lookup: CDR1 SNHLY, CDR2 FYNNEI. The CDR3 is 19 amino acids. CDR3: CASSEALTSGSRGKETQYF. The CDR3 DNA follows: TGTGCCAGCAGTGAAGCGTTGACTAGCGGGAGTAGGGGCAAAGAGACCCAGTACTTC.

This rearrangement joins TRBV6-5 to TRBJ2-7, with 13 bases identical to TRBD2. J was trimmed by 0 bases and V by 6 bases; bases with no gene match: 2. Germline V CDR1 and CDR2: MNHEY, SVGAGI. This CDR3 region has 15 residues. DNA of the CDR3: TGTGCCAGCAGCAGACTAGCGGGGGGCTCCTACGAGCAGTACTTC. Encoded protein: CASSRLAGGSYEQYF.

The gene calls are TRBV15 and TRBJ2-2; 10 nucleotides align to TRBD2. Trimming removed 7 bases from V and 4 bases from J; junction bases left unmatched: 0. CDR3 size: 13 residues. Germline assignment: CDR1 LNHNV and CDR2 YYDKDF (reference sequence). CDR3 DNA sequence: TGTGCCACCAAGCGGGAGGGCACCGGGGAGCTGTTTTTT. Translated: CATKREGTGELFF.

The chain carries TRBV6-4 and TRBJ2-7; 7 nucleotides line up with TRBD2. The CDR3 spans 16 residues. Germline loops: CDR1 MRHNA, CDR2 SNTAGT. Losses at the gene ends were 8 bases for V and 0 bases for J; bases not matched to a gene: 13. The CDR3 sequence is CASSEGREGCSYEQYF. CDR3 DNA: TGTGCCAGCTCAGAAGGGAGGGAGGGATGCTCCTACGAGCAGTACTTC.

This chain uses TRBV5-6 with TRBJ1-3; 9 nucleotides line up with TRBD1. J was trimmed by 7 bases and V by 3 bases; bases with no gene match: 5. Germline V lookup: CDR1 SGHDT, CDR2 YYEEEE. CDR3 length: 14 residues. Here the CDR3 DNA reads TGTGCCAGCAGCTCGGGACAGGGTCGGAACACCATATATTTT. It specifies CASSSGQGRNTIYF. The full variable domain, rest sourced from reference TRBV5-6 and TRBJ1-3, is DAGVTQSPTHLIKTRGQQVTLRCSPKSGHDTVSWYQQALGQGPQFIFQYYEEEERQRGNFPDRFSGHQFPNYSSELNVNALLLGDSALYLCASSSGQGRNTIYFGEGSWLTVV.

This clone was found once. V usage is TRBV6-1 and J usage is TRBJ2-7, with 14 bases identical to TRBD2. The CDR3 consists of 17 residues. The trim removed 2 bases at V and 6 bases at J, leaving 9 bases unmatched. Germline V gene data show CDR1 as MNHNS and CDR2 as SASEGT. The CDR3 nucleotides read TGTGCCAGCAGTGAAAAACGGCGACTAGCGGGGGGGAGCGAGCAGTACTTC. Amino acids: CASSEKRRLAGGSEQYF.

CDR3 nucleotide sequence: TGTGCCAGCAGTTCAGCGGGGGCGTCCTACAATGAGCAGTTCTTC. Translating gives CASSSAGASYNEQFF. V and J are TRBV6-5 and TRBJ2-1; 8 bases fit TRBD2. The germline CDR1 and CDR2 sequences are MNHEY and SVGAGI. CDR3 length: 15 amino acids. Trimming cost V 4 bases and J 1 base; bases outside gene matches: 3.

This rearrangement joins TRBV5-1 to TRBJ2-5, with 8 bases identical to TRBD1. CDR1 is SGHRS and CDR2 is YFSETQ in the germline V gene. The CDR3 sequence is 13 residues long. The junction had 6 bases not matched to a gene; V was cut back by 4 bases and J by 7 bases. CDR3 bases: TGCGCCAGCAGCCCGCCGACAGGGGCGACCCAGTACTTC. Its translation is CASSPPTGATQYF.

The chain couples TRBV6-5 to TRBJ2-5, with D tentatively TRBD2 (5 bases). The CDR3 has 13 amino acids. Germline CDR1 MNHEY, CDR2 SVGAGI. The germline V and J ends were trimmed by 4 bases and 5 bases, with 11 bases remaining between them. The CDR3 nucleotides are TGTGCCAGCAGTTCCGGACGGAGGGAGACCCAGTACTTC. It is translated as CASSSGRRETQYF.

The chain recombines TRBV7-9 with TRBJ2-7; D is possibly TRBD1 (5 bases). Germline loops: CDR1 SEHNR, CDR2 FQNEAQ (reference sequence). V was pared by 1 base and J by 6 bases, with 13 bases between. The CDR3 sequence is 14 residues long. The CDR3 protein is CASSLEGSTREQYF. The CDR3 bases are TGTGCCAGCAGCTTAGAGGGGTCGACTCGCGAGCAGTACTTC.

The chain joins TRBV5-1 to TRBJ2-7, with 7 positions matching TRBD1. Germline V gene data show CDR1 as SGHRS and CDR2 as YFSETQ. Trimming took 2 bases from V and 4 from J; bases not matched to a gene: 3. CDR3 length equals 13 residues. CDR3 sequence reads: CASSFDRAYEQYF. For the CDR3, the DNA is TGCGCCAGCAGCTTCGACAGGGCATACGAGCAGTACTTC.

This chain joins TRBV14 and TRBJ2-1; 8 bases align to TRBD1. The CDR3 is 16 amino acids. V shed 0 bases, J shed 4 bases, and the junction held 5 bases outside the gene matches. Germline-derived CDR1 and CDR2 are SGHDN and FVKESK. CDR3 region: CASSQDQGAIYNEQFF. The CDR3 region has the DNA TGTGCCAGCAGCCAAGACCAGGGGGCGATTTACAATGAGCAGTTCTTC.

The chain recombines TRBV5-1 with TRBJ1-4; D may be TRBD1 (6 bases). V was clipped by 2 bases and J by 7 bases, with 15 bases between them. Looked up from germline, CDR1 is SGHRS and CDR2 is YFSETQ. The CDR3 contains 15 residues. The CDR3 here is CASSFLGGRGEKLFF. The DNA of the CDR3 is TGCGCCAGCAGCTTTCTCGGGGGGCGAGGTGAAAAACTGTTTTTT.

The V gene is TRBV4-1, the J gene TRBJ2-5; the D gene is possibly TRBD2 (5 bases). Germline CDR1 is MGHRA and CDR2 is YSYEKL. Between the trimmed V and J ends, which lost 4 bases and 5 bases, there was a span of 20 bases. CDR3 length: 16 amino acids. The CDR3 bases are TGCGCCAGCAGCCGAGGGTCTACCGGAGAGCGGGAGACCCAGTACTTC. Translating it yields CASSRGSTGERETQYF.

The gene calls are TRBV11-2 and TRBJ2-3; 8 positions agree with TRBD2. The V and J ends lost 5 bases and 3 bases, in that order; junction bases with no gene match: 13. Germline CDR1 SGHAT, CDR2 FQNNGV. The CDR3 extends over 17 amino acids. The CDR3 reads CASSHAGGRKGTDTQYF. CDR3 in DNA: TGTGCCAGCAGCCACGCGGGCGGGAGGAAGGGGACAGATACGCAGTATTTT.

The CDR3 DNA reads TGCGCCAGCAGCTACCTCGAGGGGGCCTATGGCTACACCTTC. Protein product: CASSYLEGAYGYTF. The chain uses TRBV5-1 and TRBJ1-2; 7 bases agree with TRBD1. Looked up from germline, CDR1 is SGHRS and CDR2 is YFSETQ. V shed 3 bases and J 4 bases; nucleotides not matched to a gene: 6. This CDR3 region has 14 residues.

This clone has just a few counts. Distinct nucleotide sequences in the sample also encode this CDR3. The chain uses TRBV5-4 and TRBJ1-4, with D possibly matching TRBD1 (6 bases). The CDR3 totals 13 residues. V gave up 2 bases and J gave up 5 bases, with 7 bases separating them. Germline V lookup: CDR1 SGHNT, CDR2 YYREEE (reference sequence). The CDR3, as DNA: TGTGCCAGCAGCTTCCAGGGGAATGAAAAACTGTTTTTT. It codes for CASSFQGNEKLFF.

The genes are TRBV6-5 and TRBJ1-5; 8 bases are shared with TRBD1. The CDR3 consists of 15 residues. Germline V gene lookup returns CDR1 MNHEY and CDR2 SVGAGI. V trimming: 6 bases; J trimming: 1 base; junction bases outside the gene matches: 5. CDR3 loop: CASRTTGASNQPQHF. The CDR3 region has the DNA TGTGCCAGCAGAACGACAGGGGCGAGCAATCAGCCCCAGCATTTT.